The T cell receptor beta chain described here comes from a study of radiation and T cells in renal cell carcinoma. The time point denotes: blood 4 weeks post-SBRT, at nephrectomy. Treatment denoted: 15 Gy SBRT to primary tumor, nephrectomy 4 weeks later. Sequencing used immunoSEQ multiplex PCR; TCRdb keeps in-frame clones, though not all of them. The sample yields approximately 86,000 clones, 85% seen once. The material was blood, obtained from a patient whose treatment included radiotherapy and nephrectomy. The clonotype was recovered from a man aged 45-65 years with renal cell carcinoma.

CDR3 sequence (DNA): TGTGCCTGGAGTGTACTCTCCAGCTCCTACAATGAGCAGTTCTTC. Its protein is CAWSVLSSSYNEQFF. The chain combines TRBV30 with TRBJ2-1; D not certain. The CDR3 is 15 residues long. Germline loops: CDR1 GTSNPN, CDR2 SVGIG (reference sequence). With 0 bases removed from V and 0 bases from J, the gap between germline ends came to 9 bases.